This T cell receptor (beta chain) was sequenced in a study of identical twins. This CDR3 is built from 13 residues. The V gene lost 2 bases and the J gene lost 2 bases, with 4 bases spanning the gap. Notes on the study in general: Rather than following the same donors, the conclusions depended on cross-sectional statistical analysis. Among monozygotic twins, out-of-frame TCR alpha sharing exceeded what models predicted.

This clonotype was seen a handful of times. As yet, its antigen is unknown. TCRdb fed the 5' RACE reads into MiXCR, producing one record per CDR3 protein. This repertoire shows roughly 220,000 distinct CDR3 sequences, over 5.5% found once; its top ten account for about 15%. This sample was also put to use in a study of T cells expressing NK-cell markers. In that study: The eight sequenced donors comprised seven who were HCMV-seropositive and one who was seronegative. Whether expanded NKG2C-expressing T cell clones recognize HCMV is unknown.

The chain joins TRBV12-3 or TRBV12-4 to TRBJ1-3; D is ambiguous. This TCR was sampled from a woman under 30 in good health. Sequencing was done on a sample of CD8+ T cells sorted from blood. The CDR3 sequence: CASSLNPGNTIYF. CDR3 bases: TGTGCCAGCAGTTTAAATCCTGGAAACACCATATATTTT.